This section outlines one TCR beta chain sequence together with its context. No cognate antigen has been identified for it. No much larger clone is present one base from it, and per-base qualities are unavailable. This sample stems from a study of cytomegalovirus exposure and HLA in healthy donors (TCRdb year 2017). For the wider study: In an earlier analysis of roughly 590 of the donors, about 260 Gb of sequence data and some 100 million unique TCR beta sequences from 150 million to 200 million T cells were reported. An early release that covered fewer than 750 HLA-typed donors contained approximately 300 gigabases of sequencing data and 75 million to 100 million unique TCR sequences. Among the roughly 390 genotyped donors, approximately 81% belonged to the genetic ancestry cluster associated with self-reported Caucasian donors. The aim of the study was to test whether cataloging public T cell receptors could identify signatures of past pathogen exposure. Using immunosequencing, the study profiled T cell repertoires from 500 to 800 subjects and related those repertoires to cytomegalovirus serostatus. Along with the approximately 700-subject first cohort, a separate validation cohort of over a hundred different subjects was used. High-throughput TCR immunosequencing, statistical association of individual TCRs with disease status, and machine learning were combined to predict cytomegalovirus infection status. To study patterns of TCR occurrence, a later analysis re-analyzed previously published TCR beta repertoires from around 700 donors and added high-resolution HLA genotyping. Rather than drawing on any new phenotypic data, the later analysis identified candidate immune exposures from TCR beta sequences and the way those sequences occurred across donors. An earlier analysis of roughly 600 of the donors used high-throughput TCR beta sequencing to judge whether each TCR beta V gene segment behaved as functional or pseudogenic. Donor age, sex, ethnicity and CMV serostatus were compiled alongside the repertoire data. In a later genetic analysis, genome-wide SNP genotypes for about three fifths of the 666 donors were used, and that subset was treated as a discovery cohort. Every repertoire in the discovery cohort had been generated on one and the same sequencing platform. Class I and class II HLA loci were covered by the typing at four-digit resolution. The number of donors typed differed by locus, with roughly 629-640 for A, B, C, DRB1 and DQB1, 522 for DQA1, 600 to 610 for DPA1, and roughly 450 for DPB1. Because of strong linkage in the cohort, roughly five DR-DQ haplotypes were treated as single units for association and clustering. Among approximately 370 genotyped donors of the cohort, an average of roughly 230,000 unique TCR beta nucleotide sequences was sequenced per donor, of which about 18% were non-productive. General findings and caveats noted by the study authors: The earlier analysis of approximately 590 of the donors excluded roughly 17 rarely observed V segments, including chromosome 9 orphons, because counts were too low. A later analysis found that most CMV-associated TCR beta chains appeared HLA-restricted, with HLA associations seemingly driven largely by CMV exposure. For the cohort, immune exposure information was limited to CMV serostatus. The 87-base-pair reads could not distinguish some IMGT-functional V segments, including TRBV6-2 and TRBV6-3, so those segments were excluded. Most TCR sequences were observed very rarely across donors, whereas some public TCRs were present in many individuals. A later analysis found that TCR association rates varied across HLA loci, with DRB1 alleles showing the most associated TCRs and HLA-C alleles the fewest. A cluster of highly shared sequence variants was judged likely to represent a technical artifact of the sequencing pipeline. The authors suggested that the approach could potentially be generalized to other disease states and immunological phenotypes. In vitro tests confirmed that a few of the cytomegalovirus-associated TCR beta chains recognize cytomegalovirus antigens. A later analysis associated about 16,000 TCR beta sequences with specific HLA alleles at a false discovery rate of 0.05. In both the original and validation cohorts, the classifier was reported to diagnose cytomegalovirus status with high specificity and sensitivity. An earlier analysis of approximately 530 of the donors showed that most TCR beta V segments appeared in productive rearrangements either about 90% or about 30% of the time, which broadly matched IMGT annotations. Linkage disequilibrium might explain the correlated functional status among segregating V segments, but an unknown experimental factor could not be excluded. Strong co-occurrence of HLA alleles, especially DR and DQ, made assigning TCR associations to individual alleles difficult. In a later analysis, HLA-associated TCR beta chains showed more clonal expansion and lower generation probabilities than non-associated chains that were equally common. A further reported finding was that TCR beta sequences accurately predicted the HLA-A and HLA-B alleles for most subjects in the first cohort. The study gave a list of over 150 TCR beta chains associated with cytomegalovirus. In a later genetic analysis, a missense DCLRE1C variant was associated with V-gene and J-gene trimming of TCR beta chains, and the association was replicated in an independent cohort. According to a later genetic analysis, donors in an Asian-associated ancestry cluster had fewer N-insertions in productive TCRs than the approximately 630-donor mean. The cohort was sequenced for TCR beta chains only, and without alpha or paired-chain data the features that could be detected were limited. In a later analysis, several top co-occurrence clusters were reported to appear linked to parvovirus B19, influenza, CMV and Epstein-Barr virus. Presence/absence analyses assumed roughly uniform sequencing depth across donors, an assumption that may not hold. HLA typing was unavailable for some donors at each locus, so association tests used only the typed subset.

Clipping removes 4 bases from V and 4 bases from J, with 10 as the unmatched junction base count. Inclusive of the bounding cysteine and phenylalanine, the CDR3 is 15 residues long. The only DNA kept is the CDR3, 45 bases in frame from the first base. The germline V gene gives CDR1 as SGDLS and CDR2 as YYNGEE. The library was made by the immunoSEQ multiplex PCR assay. For the multiplex PCR, a mixture combining 60 forward primers for TCR Vbeta segments and 13 reverse primers for TCR Jbeta segments was used. The CDR3 region of rearranged TCR beta genes was amplified from genomic DNA by a multiplex PCR assay. The Illumina HiSeq System was used to sequence the amplified TCR beta libraries as 87-base-pair reads. Under the source paper's analysis protocol: A later analysis counted about 80 million unique TCR beta chains across the 640 or so repertoires, and some 11 million of these chains were shared by at least two donors. Raw reads were error-corrected and collapsed into unique sequences with a nearest-neighbor algorithm that merged closely related sequences to remove PCR and sequencing errors. To assign V, D and J gene segments, CDR3 sequences were aligned to IMGT reference sequences. For a sequence to be retained, a match of at least six nucleotides was required to both a V gene segment and a J gene segment. Rearrangements were called productive when the CDR3 lacked stop codons and stayed in frame with V and J; all others were non-productive. CDR3 was defined by IMGT convention, running from the second conserved V-encoded cysteine to the conserved J-encoded phenylalanine. Sequences without an unambiguous match to a single V gene segment were excluded from the earlier analysis of almost 600 of the donors. In an earlier analysis of some 590 of the donors, a V segment was called functional when productive rearrangements were above 56.7%, and segregating when the standard deviation between donors exceeded 5%. A statistical classification framework was developed to diagnose cytomegalovirus status using the catalog of TCR beta chain sequences. V and J gene assignment, in a later analysis, came from comparing TCR nucleotide sequences with IMGT/GENE-DB human TR gene sequences. In a later analysis, CDR3 sequences and most-parsimonious VDJ recombination scenarios were assigned using the TCRdist pipeline. In a later analysis, each TCR beta chain was defined by its CDR3 amino acid sequence together with its V-gene family, and reads lacking a unique V-gene family were excluded. As a way to deal with suspected cross-contamination and a sequencing artifact, a later analysis dropped approximately 590 nucleotide sequences that were highly shared and had low generation probability. For each public chain, a later analysis derived a clonal expansion index from normalized ranks of inferred template counts within each repertoire. In a later analysis, generation probabilities were computed using a VDJ recombination model fitted to out-of-frame rearrangements, and the results were checked against IGoR. In a later analysis, TCR-TCR, TCR-HLA and TCR-CMV co-occurrence was scored with hypergeometric tests, and a repertoire-size bias correction was applied to TCR pairs. To estimate false discovery rates, a later analysis permuted the HLA or CMV assignments 20 times. In a later analysis, co-occurring TCRs were grouped using DBSCAN, and TCRdist sequence similarity was added for clustering within HLA-allele-positive subsets. Repertoires with fewer than 30,000 or more than 120,000 public chains were left out of co-occurrence clustering, as were about 5 repertoires with anomalous nucleotide sharing. TCRdb took this table from immuneACCESS and kept in-frame rearrangements with V and J called. Such tables lack part of the clones; where checked against another copy, unresolved V genes explain under half of the gap, and the rest is unexplained. Clone size and V and J calls were adopted from that table, with D and trimming inferred from the DNA. Recorded for this sample are 80,000 or so clones; about 76% of them occurred a single time. The ten largest clones take up roughly an eighth of the sample.

The cohort comprised 670 or so healthy bone marrow donors. At the time of sampling, all cohort members were nominally healthy, though unrecorded immune exposures were likely present. The donor was CMV seropositive and belonged to the group of 250 to 300 seropositive cohort members. A peripheral blood sample was collected from each donor, and TCR beta sequencing was performed on peripheral blood mononuclear cells. Genomic DNA was extracted from the blood cell samples with the Qiagen DNeasy Blood Extraction Kit. The receptor comes from a male donor in good health and CMV-seropositive. Sequenced material: PBMCs. This sequence uses TRBV9 and TRBJ1-2, with 7 bases matching TRBD1. The CDR3 protein: CASSPGTDRSYGYTF. The DNA sequence is given as TGTGCCAGCAGCCCAGGGACAGACAGGAGCTATGGCTACACCTTC.